This T cell receptor (beta chain) originates from a study of CD8 T cells in Susac syndrome. Sequencing of TCR beta covered CD8+ and CD4+ T cells obtained from blood. Healthy donors served as age- and sex-matched controls. With random hexamers, roughly 0.45 to 1 ug RNA was reverse transcribed. Amplification of TCR beta CDR3 across 54 Vbeta and 13 Jbeta was performed with immunoSEQ multiplex PCR. TCRdb passed the immunoSEQ multiplex PCR reads through MiXCR, listing each CDR3 protein once. Of some 130,000 distinct CDR3 sequences listed, roughly 96% were seen once; the top ten hold around 0.12%. Germline V CDR1 and CDR2: MNHEY, SVGAGI. CDR3 size: 13 residues. The V and J ends lost 6 bases and 4 bases respectively, with 12 bases between them.

The TCR sequence derives from a human donor in good health. Material: CD4+ T cells from PBMCs. This sequence joins TRBV6-5 and TRBJ1-1, with no clear D. The CDR3 nucleotides read TGTGCCAGCAGAAGCGGCGGCGGCACTGAAGCTTTCTTT. It encodes CASRSGGGTEAFF.